This TCR beta chain stems from a study of T cells in Graves' hyperthyroidism and ophthalmopathy. Study results and caveats: Blood also carried most thyroid clonotypes expanded above 0.001.

Subjects with ophthalmopathy showed a Clinical Activity Score no lower than 3, a NOSPECS grade no lower than 4, and a duration shorter than 3 months. Uncontrolled infection, other autoimmune disease, pregnancy or lactation excluded patients. Diagnostic assessment was based on clinical symptoms, serum thyroxine and TRAb, thyroid ultrasound and orbital computed tomography. The CDR3 consists of 13 residues. The V end lost 5 bases, the J end lost 4 bases, and 9 bases lay between the germline ends. Germline values: CDR1 LGHNA, CDR2 YSLEER. Points on this clonotype: Its matching antigen is unknown.

RNA transcripts provided the source from which TCR beta CDR3 regions were amplified. Carried out on the TCR CDR3, a first-round RT-PCR used the HTBI primer set. TCRdb reanalysed the multiplex PCR reads using MiXCR and keeps one entry per CDR3 protein. Here the sample spans more than 450,000 distinct CDR3 sequences, just under 20% being singletons. The rearrangement joins TRBV4-3 to TRBJ1-5, with no clear D. The specimen sequenced was blood. This TCR came from a man aged 40-55 years with Graves' ophthalmopathy. The CDR3 nucleotides read TGCGCCAGCAGCGCAGCAGTAAATCAGCCCCAGCATTTT. It yields the protein CASSAAVNQPQHF.